The rows below give T cell receptor beta chains drawn from one sample of a study of CD8 T cells in ankylosing spondylitis. TCRdb recomputed calls from the 5' RACE reads with MiXCR, one row per CDR3 protein. The sample records 500,000 to 650,000 distinct CDR3 sequences, under 5.5% being singletons. Specimen: blood, either unsorted or a sorted T cell fraction (not recorded which). Receptor source: a male donor with ankylosing spondylitis. The CDR3 runs from the conserved cysteine through the conserved F or W. The order of the fields is V gene, D gene, clone size, J gene, CDR3 protein, CDR3 DNA. The D gene is left open where the match is weak. The size field is filled for only some rows; it gives once, few, many or a size class.

v_gene: TRBV5-4
d_gene: TRBD1
abundance: .
j_gene: TRBJ2-1
CDR3aa: CASMDRGRNSYNEQFF
CDR3nt: TGTGCCAGCATGGACAGGGGCCGAAATTCCTACAATGAGCAGTTCTTC

v_gene: TRBV5-1
d_gene: .
abundance: many
j_gene: TRBJ2-3
CDR3aa: CASSLGPPRTDTQYF
CDR3nt: TGCGCCAGCAGCTTGGGACCACCCCGCACAGATACGCAGTATTTT

v_gene: TRBV4-2
d_gene: .
abundance: many
j_gene: TRBJ2-7
CDR3aa: CASSQEALYPTPRYF
CDR3nt: TGTGCCAGCAGCCAAGAAGCCCTTTACCCTACTCCGAGGTACTTC

v_gene: TRBV20-1
d_gene: .
abundance: many
j_gene: TRBJ1-1
CDR3aa: CSARDSSRGEAEAFF
CDR3nt: TGCAGTGCTAGAGATAGCTCTCGGGGGGAAGCTGAAGCTTTCTTT

v_gene: TRBV6-5
d_gene: TRBD1
abundance: many
j_gene: TRBJ1-3
CDR3aa: CASSYSRGGSSGNTIYF
CDR3nt: TGTGCCAGCAGTTACTCAAGAGGGGGCAGCTCTGGAAACACCATATATTTT

v_gene: TRBV5-1
d_gene: TRBD2
abundance: many
j_gene: TRBJ2-7
CDR3aa: CASSLVASGGTYEQYF
CDR3nt: TGCGCCAGCAGCTTGGTGGCTAGCGGGGGTACCTACGAGCAGTACTTC

v_gene: TRBV5-1
d_gene: .
abundance: few
j_gene: TRBJ2-5
CDR3aa: CATSRGPGDQETQYF
CDR3nt: TGCGCCACCAGCAGGGGACCCGGGGACCAAGAGACCCAGTACTTC

v_gene: TRBV4-3
d_gene: .
abundance: many
j_gene: TRBJ2-5
CDR3aa: CASSQELLGTQYF
CDR3nt: TGCGCCAGCAGCCAAGAACTCCTCGGGACCCAGTACTTC

v_gene: TRBV5-1
d_gene: TRBD2
abundance: many
j_gene: TRBJ2-2
CDR3aa: CASSYGTSGELFF
CDR3nt: TGCGCCAGCAGTTACGGGACTAGCGGGGAGCTGTTTTTT

v_gene: TRBV6-2/TRBV6-3
d_gene: .
abundance: few
j_gene: TRBJ2-1
CDR3aa: CASSYRQGASYNEQFF
CDR3nt: TGTGCCAGCAGTTATAGGCAGGGCGCCTCCTACAATGAGCAGTTCTTC

v_gene: TRBV5-5
d_gene: .
abundance: many
j_gene: TRBJ1-1
CDR3aa: CASRPGTPGMNTEAFF
CDR3nt: TGTGCCAGCAGGCCCGGGACACCTGGAATGAACACTGAAGCTTTCTTT

v_gene: TRBV12-3/TRBV12-4
d_gene: .
abundance: many
j_gene: TRBJ2-7
CDR3aa: CASSFSGVSDEQYF
CDR3nt: TGTGCCAGCAGTTTTTCTGGGGTAAGCGACGAGCAGTACTTC

v_gene: TRBV29-1
d_gene: .
abundance: many
j_gene: TRBJ1-3
CDR3aa: CSVLAPLGNTIYF
CDR3nt: TGCAGCGTCTTGGCCCCACTTGGAAACACCATATATTTT